This TCR beta chain derives from a study of chemoradiotherapy in HPV16-positive cancers. Study in general: Two HPV16-positive patients' cells yielded candidate HPV-specific clones and common motifs. Study-level points and caveats: For HPV16-positive patients, expanding HPV-responsive T cells associated with longer recurrence-free survival. Candidate HPV-specific clones and E7-related TCR motifs grew in tumor during treatment.

This CDR3 is built from 14 residues. With 5 bases removed from V and 4 bases from J, the gap between germline ends came to 15 bases. Germline assignment: CDR1 MNHEY and CDR2 SVGAGI. Produced via immunoSEQ multiplex PCR; TCRdb's table is partial and in-frame only. The sample yields fewer than 550 clones, more than 80% seen once. This clone was detected only a few times. Its antigen is unknown. Repeated repertoire sampling spanned the course of chemoradiotherapy. The chain combines TRBV6-5 with TRBJ2-7, with D perhaps matching TRBD1 or TRBD2 (7 bases each). The TCR sequence derives from a human donor with HPV-associated anogenital cancer. The material sequenced was tumor tissue, taken from a patient who underwent chemoradiotherapy. CDR3 residues: CASSLTGEGYEQYF. In DNA, the CDR3 is TGTGCCAGCAGTCTTACAGGGGAGGGTTACGAGCAGTACTTC.